These 11 T cell receptor beta chains originate from one sample sequenced in a study of T cells in Graves' hyperthyroidism and ophthalmopathy (dated by TCRdb to between 2017 and 2020). The protocol used for the library was multiplex PCR. The data were produced on an Illumina HiSeq 2000. Amplification of TCR beta CDR3 regions was carried out from RNA transcripts. The TCR CDR3 was subjected to a first round of RT-PCR using the HTBI primer set and the Qiagen OneStep RT-PCR kit. TCRdb ran its own pipeline on the public reads, namely fastp trimming at Q25 and MiXCR clone calling, and kept in-frame beta chains. Rows with one shared CDR3 protein collapse into an entry with the most common genes and DNA. This sample comprises about 700,000 distinct CDR3 sequences, nearly 45% of them detected only once. The ten top clones hold about 7% of the sample. The sample was peripheral blood or thyroid tissue (not recorded which). Every receptor here comes from an adult man with Graves' disease, either hyperthyroidism or ophthalmopathy (not recorded which).

The rearrangement links TRBV5-1 to TRBJ2-7; D remains ambiguous. This CDR3 has 15 residues. Trimming took 0 bases from V and 0 from J, leaving 10 bases between them. In germline, CDR1 is SGHRS, CDR2 YFSETQ. The CDR3, as DNA: TGCGCCAGCAGCTTGGGTCAGGATGCCTCCTACGAGCAGTACTTC. As protein: CASSLGQDASYEQYF. Supplemented by reference TRBV5-1 and TRBJ2-7, the full variable domain reads KAGVTQTPRYLIKTRGQQVTLSCSPISGHRSVSWYQQTPGQGLQFLFEYFSETQRNKGNFPGRFSGRQFSNSRSEMNVSTLELGDSALYLCASSLGQDASYEQYFGPGTRLTVT.

In regard to this clonotype: One end of the junction does not line up with germline, which may come from a read error. The V and J genes are TRBV2 and TRBJ1-2, with 7 bases lining up with TRBD1. The CDR3 has 13 amino acids. Germline-derived CDR1 and CDR2 are SNHLY and FYNNEI. The CDR3, as DNA: TGTGCCGGCAGCACCGACAGGGTCACTGGCTACACCTTT. Protein sequence: CAGSTDRVTGYTF.

This clonotype was observed a handful of times. The genes are TRBV14 and TRBJ1-6; 7 bases are shared with TRBD1. Germline loops: CDR1 SGHDN, CDR2 FVKESK. This CDR3 spans 13 amino acids. The V gene end was trimmed by 8 bases and the J gene end by 9 bases; junction bases not matched to a gene: 7. In DNA, the CDR3 is TGTGCCAGCTCGCCACAGGGGACTTCACCCCTCCACTTT. Translating it yields CASSPQGTSPLHF.

J is TRBJ1-2 and V is TRBV4-1; D perhaps matches TRBD1 (6 bases). Per germline, CDR1 MGHRA and CDR2 YSYEKL. The CDR3 extends over 13 amino acids. Trimming removed 6 bases at V and 6 bases at J, with 14 bases between. The chain's CDR3 is CASSPQGPDGYTF. DNA for the CDR3: TGCGCCAGCAGTCCACAGGGACCGGATGGCTACACCTTC.

CDR3: CSARERTLSNQPQHF. The CDR3 coding sequence is TGCAGTGCTAGAGAAAGGACACTTAGCAATCAGCCCCAGCATTTT. This rearrangement joins TRBV20-1 to TRBJ1-5; tentatively, D is TRBD1 (5 bases). The CDR3 extends over 15 amino acids. V lost 0 bases, J lost 0 bases, and 9 bases lay in between. The germline V gene has CDR1 DFQATT and CDR2 SNEGSKA (reference sequence).

A note on this clonotype: A much bigger clone sits one base away, suggesting this may be a read error. This chain uses TRBV15 with TRBJ1-2; D gene unclear. Germline CDR1 and CDR2: LNHNV and YYDKDF (reference sequence). The CDR3 is made up of 15 amino acids. This CDR3 is CAISSRETILHGYTF. CDR3 sequence (DNA): TGTGCCATCAGCAGTAGAGAAACCATTCTACATGGCTACACCTTC.

This clonotype came up a few times. The chain carries TRBV20-1 and TRBJ2-7, with D perhaps matching TRBD2 (5 bases). The CDR3 has 16 residues. V dropped 0 bases and J dropped 1 base, with 16 bases sitting between them. Germline loops: CDR1 DFQATT, CDR2 SNEGSKA (reference sequence). CDR3 protein: CSAREPYSRGSYEQYF. In DNA, the CDR3 is TGCAGTGCTAGAGAGCCCTATAGTCGGGGATCCTACGAGCAGTACTTC.

The J gene is TRBJ1-1, the V gene TRBV29-1; tentatively, D is TRBD1 (5 bases). This CDR3 region has 11 residues. Trimming removed 8 bases at V and 5 bases at J, with 12 bases between. CDR1 is SQVTM, CDR2 ANQGSEA, per germline. The CDR3 sequence: CSSIGGTEAFF. In DNA, the CDR3 is TGCAGCTCGATCGGGGGGACTGAAGCTTTCTTT.

This chain uses TRBV19 with TRBJ1-2; the D gene is possibly TRBD1 (5 bases). Trimming shortened V by 5 bases and J by 6 bases, and 13 bases separated the two germline ends. Per the germline V gene, CDR1 is LNHDA and CDR2 is SQIVND (reference sequence). This CDR3 has 13 amino acids. CDR3 residues: CASSGGMFDGYTF. The DNA of the CDR3 is TGTGCCAGTAGTGGGGGGATGTTTGATGGCTACACCTTC.

The chain combines TRBV29-1 with TRBJ1-1; D is undetermined. The CDR3 sequence is 11 residues long. V lost 7 bases to trimming and J lost 7 bases, with 13 bases between them. In germline, CDR1 is SQVTM, CDR2 ANQGSEA. CDR3 DNA: TGCAGCGCCGGGAGTTGGCATGAAGCTTTCTTT. It specifies CSAGSWHEAFF. Drawing the rest from reference TRBV29-1 and TRBJ1-1, the complete variable domain is SAVISQKPSRDICQRGTSLTIQCQVDSQVTMMFWYRQQPGQSLTLIATANQGSEATYESGFVIDKFPISRPNLTFSTLTVSNMSPEDSSIYLCSAGSWHEAFFGQGTRLTVV.

This clonotype appeared a few times. This rearrangement joins TRBV7-9 to TRBJ2-7, with 12 bases that match TRBD2. This CDR3 has 15 amino acids. The germline gives CDR1 SEHNR, CDR2 FQNEAQ (reference sequence). V was clipped by 3 bases and J by 3 bases; unmatched bases: 3. CDR3 protein: CASSLVGLAGYEQYF. The CDR3 coding sequence is TGTGCCAGCAGCTTGGTGGGACTAGCGGGCTACGAGCAGTACTTC.